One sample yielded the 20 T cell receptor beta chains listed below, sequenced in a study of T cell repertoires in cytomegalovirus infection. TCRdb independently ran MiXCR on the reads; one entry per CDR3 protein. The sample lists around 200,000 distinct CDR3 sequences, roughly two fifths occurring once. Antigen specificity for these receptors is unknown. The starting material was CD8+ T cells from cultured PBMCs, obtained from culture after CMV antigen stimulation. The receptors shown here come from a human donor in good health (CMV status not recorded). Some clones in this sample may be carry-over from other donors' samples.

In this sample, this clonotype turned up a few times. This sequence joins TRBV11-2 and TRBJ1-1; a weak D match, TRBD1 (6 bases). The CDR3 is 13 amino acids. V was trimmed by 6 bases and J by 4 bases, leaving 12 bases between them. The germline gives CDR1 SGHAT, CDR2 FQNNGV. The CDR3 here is CASRSDRLTEAFF. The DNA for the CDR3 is TGTGCCAGCAGATCGGACAGACTCACTGAAGCTTTCTTT.

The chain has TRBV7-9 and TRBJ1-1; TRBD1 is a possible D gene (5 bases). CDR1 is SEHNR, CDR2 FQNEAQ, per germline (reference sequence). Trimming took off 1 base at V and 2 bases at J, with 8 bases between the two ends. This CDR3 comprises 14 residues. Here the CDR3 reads CASSLGTTNTEAFF. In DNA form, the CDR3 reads TGTGCCAGCAGCTTAGGGACAACAAACACTGAAGCTTTCTTT.

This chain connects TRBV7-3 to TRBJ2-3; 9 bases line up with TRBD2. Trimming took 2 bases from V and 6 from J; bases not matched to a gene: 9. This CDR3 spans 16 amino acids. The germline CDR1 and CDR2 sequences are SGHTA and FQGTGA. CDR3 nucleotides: TGTGCCAGCAGCTTAGGGGCGGGGGGGCCCGGGGATACGCAGTATTTT. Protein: CASSLGAGGPGDTQYF.

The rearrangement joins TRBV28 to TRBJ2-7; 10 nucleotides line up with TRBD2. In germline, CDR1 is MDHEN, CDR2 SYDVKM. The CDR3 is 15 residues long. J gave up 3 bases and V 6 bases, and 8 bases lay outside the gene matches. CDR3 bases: TGTGCCAGCAGGGTTAGGACTAGCGGCTACTACGAGCAGTACTTC. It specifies CASRVRTSGYYEQYF.

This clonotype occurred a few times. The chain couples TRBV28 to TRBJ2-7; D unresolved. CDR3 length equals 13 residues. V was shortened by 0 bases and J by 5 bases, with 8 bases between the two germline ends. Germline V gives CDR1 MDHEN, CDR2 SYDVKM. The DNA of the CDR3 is TGTGCCAGCAGTTTATGGGTCGACCACGAGCAGTACTTC. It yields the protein CASSLWVDHEQYF.

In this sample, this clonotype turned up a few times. CDR3 nucleotide sequence: TGCGCCAGCAGCCCCCAATTACAGGGCCCCAATCAGCCCCAGCATTTT. Its protein product is CASSPQLQGPNQPQHF. The V call is TRBV4-1, the J call TRBJ1-5; the D gene is possibly TRBD1 (6 bases). The CDR3 length is 16 residues. V was trimmed by 4 bases and J by 3 bases, leaving 16 bases between them. Germline V gives CDR1 MGHRA, CDR2 YSYEKL.

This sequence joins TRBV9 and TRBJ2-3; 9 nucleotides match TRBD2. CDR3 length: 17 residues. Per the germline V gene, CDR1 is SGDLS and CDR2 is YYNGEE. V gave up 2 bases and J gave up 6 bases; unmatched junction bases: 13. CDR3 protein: CASSVHSVAGGVDTQYF. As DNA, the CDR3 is TGTGCCAGCAGCGTCCACTCGGTGGCGGGAGGGGTCGATACGCAGTATTTT. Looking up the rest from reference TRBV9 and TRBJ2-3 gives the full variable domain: DSGVTQTPKHLITATGQRVTLRCSPRSGDLSVYWYQQSLDQGLQFLIQYYNGEERAKGNILERFSAQQFPDLHSELNLSSLELGDSALYFCASSVHSVAGGVDTQYFGPGTRLTVL.

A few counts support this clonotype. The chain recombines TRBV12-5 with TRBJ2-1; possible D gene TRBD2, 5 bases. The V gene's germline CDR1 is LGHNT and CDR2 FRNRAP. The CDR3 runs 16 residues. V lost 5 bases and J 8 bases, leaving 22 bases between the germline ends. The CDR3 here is CASGAKGREGSDEQFF. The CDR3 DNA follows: TGTGCTAGTGGTGCCAAGGGCCGAGAGGGATCGGATGAGCAGTTCTTC.

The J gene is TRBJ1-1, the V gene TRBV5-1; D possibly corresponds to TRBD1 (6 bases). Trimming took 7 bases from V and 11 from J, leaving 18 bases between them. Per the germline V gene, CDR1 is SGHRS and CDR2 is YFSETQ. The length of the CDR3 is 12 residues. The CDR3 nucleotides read TGCGCCAGCTTTGGACAGAAACGGGACGCTTTCTTT. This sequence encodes CASFGQKRDAFF. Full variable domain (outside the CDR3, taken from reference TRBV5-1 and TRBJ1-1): KAGVTQTPRYLIKTRGQQVTLSCSPISGHRSVSWYQQTPGQGLQFLFEYFSETQRNKGNFPGRFSGRQFSNSRSEMNVSTLELGDSALYLCASFGQKRDAFFGQGTRLTVV.

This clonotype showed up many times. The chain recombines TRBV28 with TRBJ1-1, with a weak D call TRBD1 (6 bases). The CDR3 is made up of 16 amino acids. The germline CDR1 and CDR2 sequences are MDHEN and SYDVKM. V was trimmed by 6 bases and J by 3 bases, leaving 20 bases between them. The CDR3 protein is CASSPWGRGADTEAFF. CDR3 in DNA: TGTGCCAGCAGCCCATGGGGGCGTGGGGCGGACACTGAAGCTTTCTTT.

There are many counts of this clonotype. CDR3 coding DNA: TGTGCCAGCAGCGTAGGTTCGGGCTCAACGCAGGGGACCCAGTACTTC. This sequence encodes CASSVGSGSTQGTQYF. V and J are TRBV7-3 and TRBJ2-5; D possibly corresponds to TRBD1 (5 bases). V was clipped by 5 bases and J by 7 bases, with 23 bases between them. CDR1 is SGHTA, CDR2 FQGTGA, per germline. This CDR3 is built from 16 residues.

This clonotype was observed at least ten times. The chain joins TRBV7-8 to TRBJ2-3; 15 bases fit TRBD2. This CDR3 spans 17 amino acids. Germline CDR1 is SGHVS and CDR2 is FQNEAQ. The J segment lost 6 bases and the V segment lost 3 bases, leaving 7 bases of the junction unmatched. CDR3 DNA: TGTGCCAGCAGCTTCGGACTAGCGGGGGGGCTTAGGGATACGCAGTATTTT. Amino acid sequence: CASSFGLAGGLRDTQYF.

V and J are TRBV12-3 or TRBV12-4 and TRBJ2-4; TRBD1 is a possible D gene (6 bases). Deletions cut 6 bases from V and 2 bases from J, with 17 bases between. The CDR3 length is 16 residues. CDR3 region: CASSIIQGPSKNIQYF. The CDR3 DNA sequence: TGTGCCAGCAGCATTATTCAGGGGCCCTCCAAAAACATTCAGTACTTC.

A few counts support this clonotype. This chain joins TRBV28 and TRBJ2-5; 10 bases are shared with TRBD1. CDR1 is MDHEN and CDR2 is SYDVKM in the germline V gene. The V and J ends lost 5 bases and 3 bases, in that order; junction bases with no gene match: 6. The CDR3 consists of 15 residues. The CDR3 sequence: CASSARQGAKETQYF. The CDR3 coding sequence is TGTGCCAGCAGTGCTCGACAGGGGGCAAAAGAGACCCAGTACTTC.

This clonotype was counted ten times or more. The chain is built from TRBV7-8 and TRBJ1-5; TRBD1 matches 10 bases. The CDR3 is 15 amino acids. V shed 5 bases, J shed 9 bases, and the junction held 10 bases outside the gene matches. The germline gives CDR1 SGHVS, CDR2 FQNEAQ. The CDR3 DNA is TGTGCCAGCAGCAGGGACAGGGGCTTAGTAGCGCCCCAGCATTTT. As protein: CASSRDRGLVAPQHF.

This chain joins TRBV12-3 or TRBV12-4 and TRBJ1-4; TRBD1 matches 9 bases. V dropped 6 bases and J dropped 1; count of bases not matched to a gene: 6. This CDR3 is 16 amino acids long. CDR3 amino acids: CASRPDRGGTNEKLFF. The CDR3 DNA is TGTGCCAGCAGGCCGGACAGGGGTGGAACTAATGAAAAACTGTTTTTT.

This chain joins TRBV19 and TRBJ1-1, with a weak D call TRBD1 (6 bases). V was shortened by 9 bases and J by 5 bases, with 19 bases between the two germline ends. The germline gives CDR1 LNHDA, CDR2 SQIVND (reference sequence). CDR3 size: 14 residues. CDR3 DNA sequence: TGTGCCAGCCGGGAGGGGGTTGAATGGACTGAAGCTTTCTTT. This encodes CASREGVEWTEAFF. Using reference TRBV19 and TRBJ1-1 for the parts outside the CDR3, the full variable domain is DGGITQSPKYLFRKEGQNVTLSCEQNLNHDAMYWYRQDPGQGLRLIYYSQIVNDFQKGDIAEGYSVSREKKESFPLTVTSAQKNPTAFYLCASREGVEWTEAFFGQGTRLTVV.

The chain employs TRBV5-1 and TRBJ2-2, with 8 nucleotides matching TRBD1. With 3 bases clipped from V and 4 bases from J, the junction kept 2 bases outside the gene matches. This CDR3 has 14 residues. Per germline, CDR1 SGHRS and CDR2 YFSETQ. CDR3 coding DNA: TGCGCCAGCAGCTGGACAGGGCTCACCGGGGAGCTGTTTTTT. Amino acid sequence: CASSWTGLTGELFF.

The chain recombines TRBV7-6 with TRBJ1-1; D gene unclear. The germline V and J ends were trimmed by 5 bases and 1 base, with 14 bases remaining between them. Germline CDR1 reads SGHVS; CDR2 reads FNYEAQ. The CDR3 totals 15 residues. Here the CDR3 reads CASSADAGSNTEAFF. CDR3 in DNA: TGTGCCAGCAGCGCCGATGCGGGGTCGAACACTGAAGCTTTCTTT.

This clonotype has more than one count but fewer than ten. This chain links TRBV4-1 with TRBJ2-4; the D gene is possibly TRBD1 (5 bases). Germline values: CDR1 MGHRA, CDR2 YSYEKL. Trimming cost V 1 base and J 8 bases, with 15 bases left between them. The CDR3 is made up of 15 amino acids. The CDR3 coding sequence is TGCGCCAGCAGCCAAGGATGGACATCCCCTGACATTCAGTACTTC. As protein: CASSQGWTSPDIQYF.